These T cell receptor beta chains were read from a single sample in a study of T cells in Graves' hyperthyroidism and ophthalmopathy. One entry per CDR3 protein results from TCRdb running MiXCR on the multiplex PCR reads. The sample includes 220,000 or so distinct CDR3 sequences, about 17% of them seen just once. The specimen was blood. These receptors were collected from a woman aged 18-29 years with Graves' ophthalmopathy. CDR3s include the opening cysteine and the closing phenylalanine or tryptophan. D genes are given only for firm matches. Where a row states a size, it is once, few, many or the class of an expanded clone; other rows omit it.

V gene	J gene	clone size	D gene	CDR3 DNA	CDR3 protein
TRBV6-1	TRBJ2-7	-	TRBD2	TGTGCCAGCAGCCAAGGACTAGCGGGGGGGACCTACGAGCAGTACTTC	CASSQGLAGGTYEQYF
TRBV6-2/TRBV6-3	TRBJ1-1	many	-	TGTGCCAGCAGTTACTCGAGATCGACTACAGGGTGGACTGAAGCTTTCTTT	CASSYSRSTTGWTEAFF
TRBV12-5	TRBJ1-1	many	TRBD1	TGTGCTAGTGGTTTGGGGACAGGGTATACTGAAGCTTTCTTT	CASGLGTGYTEAFF
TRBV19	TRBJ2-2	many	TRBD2	TGTGCCAGTAGTATACTAGCGGAGGTCACCGGGGAGCTGTTTTTT	CASSILAEVTGELFF
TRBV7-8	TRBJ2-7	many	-	TGTGCCAGCAGCAAAGACTGGATCTACGAGCAGTACTTC	CASSKDWIYEQYF
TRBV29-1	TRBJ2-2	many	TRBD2	TGCAGCGTGATGAGACTAGCGGGAGGAACCGGGGAGCTGTTTTTT	CSVMRLAGGTGELFF
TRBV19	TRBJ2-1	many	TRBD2	TGTGCCAGTAGTACCGGACTAGCGGGAGGCCTATACAATGAGCAGTTCTTC	CASSTGLAGGLYNEQFF
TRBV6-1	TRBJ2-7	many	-	TGTGCCACCCGACGGATAGGGGCCTCCTACGAGCAGTACTTC	CATRRIGASYEQYF
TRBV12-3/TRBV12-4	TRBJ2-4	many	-	TGTGCCAGCAGTTTCGGTGGGCCCAAAAACATTCAGTACTTC	CASSFGGPKNIQYF
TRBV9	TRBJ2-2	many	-	TGTGCCAGCAGCGCGCAGGGGAACACCGGGGAGCTGTTTTTT	CASSAQGNTGELFF
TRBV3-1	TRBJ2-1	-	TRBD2	TGTGCCAGCAGCCAAATGGGCGGGAGAAACAATGAGCAGTTCTTC	CASSQMGGRNNEQFF
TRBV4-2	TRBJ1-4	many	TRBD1	TGTGCCAGCAGCCGGACGAACGCGGGACAGGGGCCTTATGACGAAAAACTGTTTTTT	CASSRTNAGQGPYDEKLFF
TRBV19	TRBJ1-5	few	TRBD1	TGTGCCAGTAGGGTCGGGACAGTTAATCAGCCCCAGCATTTT	CASRVGTVNQPQHF
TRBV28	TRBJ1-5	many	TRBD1	TGTGCCAGCAGTTTAGACAGGGGCCGCAATCAGCCCCAGCATTTT	CASSLDRGRNQPQHF
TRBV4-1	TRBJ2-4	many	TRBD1	TGCGCCAGCAGCCAAGAGGACAGGGTCGGGGCCAAAAACATTCAGTACTTC	CASSQEDRVGAKNIQYF
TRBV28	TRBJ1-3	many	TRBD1	TGTGCCAGCATCCCCCCCCGGACAGGGATCTCTGGAAACACCATATATTTT	CASIPPRTGISGNTIYF
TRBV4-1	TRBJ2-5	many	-	TGCGCCAGCAGCCCCCGGGACCGAGCCCGTCAAGAGACCCAGTACTTC	CASSPRDRARQETQYF
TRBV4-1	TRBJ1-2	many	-	TGCGCCAGCAGCCAAGACACTAACTATGGCTACACCTTC	CASSQDTNYGYTF
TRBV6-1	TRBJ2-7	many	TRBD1	TGTGCCAGCAGGAAGACAGGGCCGAACTCCTACGAGCAGTACTTC	CASRKTGPNSYEQYF
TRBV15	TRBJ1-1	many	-	TGTGCCACCAGCAAGGACAGCTGGACTGAAGCTTTCTTT	CATSKDSWTEAFF
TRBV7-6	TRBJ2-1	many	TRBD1	TGTGCCAGCAGCGCGGGGACAGGGAACAATGAGCAGTTCTTC	CASSAGTGNNEQFF
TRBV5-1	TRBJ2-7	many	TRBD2	TGCGCCAGCAGCCTCCGGGGGGAGGGCGAGCAGTACTTC	CASSLRGEGEQYF
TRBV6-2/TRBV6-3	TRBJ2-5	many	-	TGTGCCAGCAGTTACGATTCTACTAGCCATATAGGAAGGGAGACCCAGTACTTC	CASSYDSTSHIGRETQYF
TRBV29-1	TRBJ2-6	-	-	TGCAGCGTCTCCGGGATCCCAGGTAGATCTGGGGCCAACGTCCTGACTTTC	CSVSGIPGRSGANVLTF
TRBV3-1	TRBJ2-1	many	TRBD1	TGTGCCAGCAGCCAAGAGGGTCACAGGGGCCGTCACAATGAGCAGTTCTTC	CASSQEGHRGRHNEQFF
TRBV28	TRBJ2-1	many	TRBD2	TGTGCCAGCACCTCGGGGGGGCACAATGAGCAGTTCTTC	CASTSGGHNEQFF
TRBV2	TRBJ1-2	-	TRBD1	TGTGCCGGTAGTCCGGGACAGGGCTATGGCTACACCTTC	CAGSPGQGYGYTF
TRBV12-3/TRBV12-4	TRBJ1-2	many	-	TGTGCCAGCGGGACGGGAAGGACTAACTATGGCTACACCTTC	CASGTGRTNYGYTF
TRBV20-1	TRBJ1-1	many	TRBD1	TGCAGTGCTAGAAGCGGACAGGGAAAGGCGAACACTGAAGCTTTCTTT	CSARSGQGKANTEAFF
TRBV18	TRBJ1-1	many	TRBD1	TGTGCCAGCTCGCCGGGACAGATCATGAACACTGAAGCTTTCTTT	CASSPGQIMNTEAFF
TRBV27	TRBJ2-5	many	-	TGTGCCAGCCTAACTTACCGAGAGACCCAGTACTTC	CASLTYRETQYF
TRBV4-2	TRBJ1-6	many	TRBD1	TGTGCCAGCAGCCAGGACCGGGACAGGGAATATTCACCCCTCCACTTT	CASSQDRDREYSPLHF
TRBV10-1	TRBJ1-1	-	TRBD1	TGCGCCAGCAGGGTGGGACAGGGCCCTGAAGCTTTCTTT	CASRVGQGPEAFF
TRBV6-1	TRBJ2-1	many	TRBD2	TGTGCCAGCAGGGACGCTAGCGGGAGTAAAGGATCCTACAATGAGCAGTTCTTC	CASRDASGSKGSYNEQFF
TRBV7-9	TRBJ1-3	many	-	TGTGCCAGCAGAGTTCTCGGGGCGCGGGGAAACACCATATATTTT	CASRVLGARGNTIYF
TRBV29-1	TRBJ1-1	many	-	TGCAGCGCCCCCCGGGGGGCCACTGAAGCTTTCTTT	CSAPRGATEAFF
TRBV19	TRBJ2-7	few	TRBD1	TGTGCCAGTAGGATGGTTGCAGGGGGTTCCTACGAGCAGTACTTC	CASRMVAGGSYEQYF
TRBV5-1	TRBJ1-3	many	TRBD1	TGCGCCAGCAGCCGGACAGGGCAAGGAAACACCATATATTTT	CASSRTGQGNTIYF
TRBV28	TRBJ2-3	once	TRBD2	TGTGCCAGCAGCCTCGGGGGGGGCTCCGCAGATACGCAGTATTTT	CASSLGGGSADTQYF
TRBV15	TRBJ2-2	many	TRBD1	TGTGCCACCAGCAGAGAAACGAGAAGGACAGGGTGGGTTCGTCGGTCGGTCGAGGAGCTGTTTTTT	CATSRETRRTGWVRRSVEELFF
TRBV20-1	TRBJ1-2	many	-	TGCAGTGCTATACCCAGGGGAATCGACTACACCTTC	CSAIPRGIDYTF
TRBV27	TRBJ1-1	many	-	TGTGCCAGCAGTTTAAGTCACTCGAACACTGAAGCTTTCTTT	CASSLSHSNTEAFF
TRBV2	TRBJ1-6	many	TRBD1	TGTGCCAGCAGGAGGGACAGGGATAATTCACCCCTCCACTTT	CASRRDRDNSPLHF
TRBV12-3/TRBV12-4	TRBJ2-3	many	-	TGTGCCAGCAGTTTAGCGCTAAGTGGCTGGACAGATACGCAGTATTTT	CASSLALSGWTDTQYF
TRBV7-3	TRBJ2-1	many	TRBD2	TGTGCCAGCAGCCCAATAGCGGGAGGGTCCAATGAGCAGTTCTTC	CASSPIAGGSNEQFF
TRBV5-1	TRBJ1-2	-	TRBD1	TGCGCCAGCAGCCCTGAGGGGGCGCCCTATGGCTACACCTTC	CASSPEGAPYGYTF